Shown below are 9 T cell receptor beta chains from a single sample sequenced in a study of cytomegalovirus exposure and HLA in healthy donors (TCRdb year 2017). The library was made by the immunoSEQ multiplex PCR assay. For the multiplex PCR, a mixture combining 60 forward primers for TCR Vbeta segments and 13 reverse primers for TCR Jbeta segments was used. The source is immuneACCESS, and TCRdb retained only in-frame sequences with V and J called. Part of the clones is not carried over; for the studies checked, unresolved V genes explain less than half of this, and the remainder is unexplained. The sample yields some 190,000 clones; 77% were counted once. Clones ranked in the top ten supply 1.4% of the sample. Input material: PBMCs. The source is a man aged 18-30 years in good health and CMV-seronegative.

CDR3 nucleotide sequence: TGTGCCAGCAGTTACAGGGGGGGGAACATTCAGTACTTC. This encodes CASSYRGGNIQYF. The J gene is TRBJ2-4, the V gene TRBV6-5; D might be TRBD2 (7 bases). The CDR3 is made up of 13 amino acids. The V gene lost 2 bases and the J gene lost 7 bases, with 9 bases spanning the gap. Germline lookup yields CDR1 MNHEY and CDR2 SVGAGI.

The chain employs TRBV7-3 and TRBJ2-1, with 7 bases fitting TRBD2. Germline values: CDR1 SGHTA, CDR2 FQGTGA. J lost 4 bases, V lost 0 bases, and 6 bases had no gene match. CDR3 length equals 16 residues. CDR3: CASSLTPGGAYNEQFF. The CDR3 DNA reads TGTGCCAGCAGCTTAACTCCGGGAGGCGCATACAATGAGCAGTTCTTC.

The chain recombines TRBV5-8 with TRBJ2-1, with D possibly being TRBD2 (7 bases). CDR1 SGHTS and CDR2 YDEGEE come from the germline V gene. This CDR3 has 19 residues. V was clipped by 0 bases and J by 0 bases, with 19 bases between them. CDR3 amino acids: CASSLGSFGGGSSYNEQFF. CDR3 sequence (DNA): TGTGCCAGCAGCTTGGGGTCCTTTGGGGGGGGCAGCTCCTACAATGAGCAGTTCTTC.

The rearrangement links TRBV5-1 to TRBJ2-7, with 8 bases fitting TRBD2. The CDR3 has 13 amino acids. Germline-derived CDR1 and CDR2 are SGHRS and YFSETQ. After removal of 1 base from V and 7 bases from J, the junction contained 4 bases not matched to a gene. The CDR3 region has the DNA TGCGCCAGCAGCTTGCTCCGGGGGGGAGAGCAGTACTTC. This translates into CASSLLRGGEQYF.

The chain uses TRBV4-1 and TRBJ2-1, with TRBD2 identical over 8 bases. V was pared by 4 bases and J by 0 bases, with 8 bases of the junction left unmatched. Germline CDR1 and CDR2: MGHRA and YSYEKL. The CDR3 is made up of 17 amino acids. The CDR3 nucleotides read TGCGCCAGCAGCCTAACCCTAGCGGGCCGCTCCTACAATGAGCAGTTCTTC. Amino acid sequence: CASSLTLAGRSYNEQFF.

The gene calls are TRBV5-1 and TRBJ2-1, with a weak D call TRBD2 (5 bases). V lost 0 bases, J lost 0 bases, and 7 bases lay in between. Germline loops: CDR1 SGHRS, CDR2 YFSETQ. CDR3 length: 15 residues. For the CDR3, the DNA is TGCGCCAGCAGCTTGGTGGGGAGCTCCTACAATGAGCAGTTCTTC. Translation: CASSLVGSSYNEQFF.

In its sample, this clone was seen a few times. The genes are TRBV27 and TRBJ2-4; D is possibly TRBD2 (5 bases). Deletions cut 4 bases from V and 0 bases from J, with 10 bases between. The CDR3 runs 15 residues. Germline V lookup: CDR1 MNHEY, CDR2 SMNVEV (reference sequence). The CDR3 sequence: CASSSPGLAKNIQYF. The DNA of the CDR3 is TGTGCCAGCAGTTCCCCGGGATTAGCCAAAAACATTCAGTACTTC.

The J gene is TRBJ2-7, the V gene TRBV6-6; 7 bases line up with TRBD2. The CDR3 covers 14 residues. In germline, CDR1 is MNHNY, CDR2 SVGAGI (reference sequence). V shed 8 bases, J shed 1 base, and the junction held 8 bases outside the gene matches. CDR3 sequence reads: CASATSVGSYEQYF. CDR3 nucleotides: TGTGCCAGCGCAACTAGCGTTGGGTCCTACGAGCAGTACTTC.

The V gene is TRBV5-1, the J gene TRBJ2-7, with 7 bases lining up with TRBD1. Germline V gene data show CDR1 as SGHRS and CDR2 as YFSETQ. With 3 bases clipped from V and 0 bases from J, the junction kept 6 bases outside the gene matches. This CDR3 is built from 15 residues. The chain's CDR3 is CASSSGQRLSYEQYF. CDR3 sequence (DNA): TGCGCCAGCAGCTCGGGACAGCGTCTCTCCTACGAGCAGTACTTC. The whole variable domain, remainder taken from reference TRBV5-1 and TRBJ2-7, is KAGVTQTPRYLIKTRGQQVTLSCSPISGHRSVSWYQQTPGQGLQFLFEYFSETQRNKGNFPGRFSGRQFSNSRSEMNVSTLELGDSALYLCASSSGQRLSYEQYFGPGTRLTVT.